These 27 T cell receptor beta chains share one sample of origin, sequenced in a study of brain T cells in children with intractable seizures. Documented time point: blood from clinic visit 5 months post-surgery; TSC patient then seizure free. Libraries were prepared by immunoSEQ multiplex PCR; TCRdb keeps only in-frame clonotypes and omits some of them. The sample consists of 300,000 to 400,000 clones, approximately 93% of them appearing once. The input for sequencing was peripheral blood, taken roughly 5 months after surgery. These receptors were taken from a boy younger than two with tuberous sclerosis and intractable seizures.

As DNA, the CDR3 is TGTGCCAGCAGCCAAGATCGGCGGGAGGGCTACGAGCAGTACTTC. This gives the protein CASSQDRREGYEQYF. The gene calls are TRBV14 and TRBJ2-7, with TRBD2 identical over 9 bases. V lost 0 bases to trimming and J lost 3 bases; unmatched junction nucleotides: 3. This CDR3 is 15 amino acids long. Germline loops: CDR1 SGHDN, CDR2 FVKESK.

The chain couples TRBV4-2 to TRBJ1-2; 8 bases fit TRBD1. Looked up from germline, CDR1 is LGHNA and CDR2 is YNFKEQ. There are 15 residues in the CDR3. V lost 3 bases and J lost 2; bases outside the gene matches: 5. CDR3 region: CASSHPDRENYGYTF. The CDR3 region has the DNA TGTGCCAGCAGCCATCCGGACAGGGAGAACTATGGCTACACCTTC.

The chain links TRBV30 to TRBJ1-1; D possibly corresponds to TRBD1 (5 bases). The V gene's germline CDR1 is GTSNPN and CDR2 SVGIG (reference sequence). The V end lost 2 bases, the J end lost 11 bases, and 12 bases lay between the germline ends. The CDR3 spans 11 residues. CDR3 bases: TGTGCCTGGAGTCCGGGACCGGGGGCTTTCTTT. Translated: CAWSPGPGAFF.

In this sample, this clone turned up a few times. The V and J genes are TRBV7-3 and TRBJ2-2; D is perhaps TRBD1 or TRBD2 (6 bases each). The ends were cut back, 3 bases at V and 5 bases at J, with 13 bases in the middle. Per the germline V gene, CDR1 is SGHTA and CDR2 is FQGTGA. This CDR3 has 15 residues. This CDR3 is CASSFSGAGTGELFF. CDR3 in DNA: TGTGCCAGCAGCTTCTCGGGGGCCGGGACCGGGGAGCTGTTTTTT.

The rearrangement uses TRBV20-1 and TRBJ2-3, with 10 positions matching TRBD2. Germline V gene data show CDR1 as DFQATT and CDR2 as SNEGSKA (reference sequence). This CDR3 is 16 amino acids long. Trimming at V came to 3 bases and at J to 4 bases, leaving 10 bases not matched to a gene. CDR3 in amino acids: CSASRGLAMGADTQYF. The DNA for the CDR3 is TGCAGTGCTAGTCGGGGACTAGCGATGGGGGCAGATACGCAGTATTTT.

V is TRBV9 and J is TRBJ2-2; D remains ambiguous. CDR1 and CDR2 (germline): SGDLS, YYNGEE. CDR3 size: 15 residues. The germline V and J ends were trimmed by 0 bases and 8 bases, with 14 bases remaining between them. CDR3 coding DNA: TGTGCCAGCAGCGTAGCTTGGGAAGGTCCGGGGGAGCTGTTTTTT. It yields the protein CASSVAWEGPGELFF.

The chain links TRBV11-3 to TRBJ2-6; the D gene is possibly TRBD2 (6 bases). Germline lookup yields CDR1 SGHNT and CDR2 YENEEA. CDR3 size: 18 residues. Trimming shortened V by 1 base and J by 0 bases, and 13 bases separated the two germline ends. The CDR3 reads CASSLGLALYSGANVLTF. The CDR3 DNA reads TGTGCCAGCAGCTTAGGGCTAGCGCTTTACTCTGGGGCCAACGTCCTGACTTTC. The entire variable domain, with the rest obtained from reference TRBV11-3 and TRBJ2-6, is as follows: EAGVVQSPRYKIIEKKQPVAFWCNPISGHNTLYWYLQNLGQGPELLIRYENEEAVDDSQLPKDRFSAERLKGVDSTLKIQPAELGDSAVYLCASSLGLALYSGANVLTFGAGSRLTVL.

This clone showed up just once. The rearrangement joins TRBV13 to TRBJ2-1; TRBD2 matches 15 bases. The CDR3 sequence is 17 residues long. Germline trimming cut 4 bases from V and 2 bases from J; bases unmatched to any gene: 3. Per germline, CDR1 PRHDT and CDR2 FYEKMQ (reference sequence). CDR3 in amino acids: CASSSGLAGGAYNEQFF. CDR3 DNA sequence: TGTGCCAGCAGCTCGGGACTAGCGGGGGGCGCCTACAATGAGCAGTTCTTC.

The chain uses TRBV27 and TRBJ1-5; possible D gene TRBD1, 6 bases. This CDR3 is 16 amino acids long. The germline V and J ends were trimmed by 2 bases and 1 base, with 12 bases remaining between them. Germline V lookup: CDR1 MNHEY, CDR2 SMNVEV (reference sequence). CDR3 DNA: TGTGCCAGCAGTTTAGTAGGGGGACGGAGCAATCAGCCCCAGCATTTT. It specifies CASSLVGGRSNQPQHF.

V is TRBV3-1 (or the pseudogene TRBV3-2) and J is TRBJ2-1, with D unresolved. V dropped 0 bases and J dropped 9 bases, with 6 bases sitting between them. Germline CDR1 and CDR2: LGHDT and YNNKEL (reference sequence). This CDR3 is built from 12 residues. DNA of the CDR3: TGTGCCAGCAGCCAAGATCTGGGTGAGCAGTTCTTC. This codes for CASSQDLGEQFF.

The J gene is TRBJ2-7, the V gene TRBV6-2 or TRBV6-3; 9 bases fit TRBD1. The V and J ends lost 3 bases and 3 bases, in that order; junction bases with no gene match: 3. The germline CDR1 and CDR2 sequences are MNHEY and SVGEGT. This CDR3 is built from 14 residues. CDR3 sequence (DNA): TGTGCCAGCAGTTATGGGACAGGGATCTACGAGCAGTACTTC. This codes for CASSYGTGIYEQYF.

V and J are TRBV18 and TRBJ1-1; D remains unclear. Trimming took off 3 bases at V and 4 bases at J, with 15 bases between the two ends. CDR3 length: 15 amino acids. Germline CDR1 and CDR2: KGHSH and LQKENI. The CDR3 spells CASSPRHGEGTEAFF. CDR3 nucleotides: TGTGCCAGCTCACCTCGTCACGGCGAAGGCACTGAAGCTTTCTTT.

This chain uses TRBV7-9 with TRBJ2-2; possibly TRBD2 for D (6 bases). V was pared by 5 bases and J by 1 base, with 14 bases between. Germline CDR1 reads SEHNR; CDR2 reads FQNEAQ (reference sequence). The CDR3 is made up of 16 amino acids. CDR3 loop: CASSRPAGLNTGELFF. CDR3 coding DNA: TGTGCCAGCAGCCGTCCCGCGGGGTTGAACACCGGGGAGCTGTTTTTT.

As regards this clone: The junction differs from germline at one of its ends, possibly a read error. The chain links TRBV7-9 to TRBJ2-3; a weak D match, TRBD2 (6 bases). Per germline, CDR1 SEHNR and CDR2 FQNEAQ (reference sequence). CDR3 length equals 14 residues. This CDR3 reads CASILLGGTDTQYF. In DNA, the CDR3 is TGTGCCAGCATCTTACTTGGGGGGACAGATACGCAGTATTTT.

This clone was recorded once. The V and J genes are TRBV2 and TRBJ2-3; 12 nucleotides match TRBD2. The germline V gene encodes CDR1 SNHLY and CDR2 FYNNEI. There are 15 residues in the CDR3. V trimming: 6 bases; J trimming: 4 bases; junction bases outside the gene matches: 5. The CDR3 sequence: CASSILAGGSDTQYF. The CDR3 nucleotides are TGTGCCAGCAGCATTCTAGCGGGGGGGTCAGATACGCAGTATTTT.

This sequence joins TRBV3-1 (or the pseudogene TRBV3-2) and TRBJ2-7; D possibly corresponds to TRBD1 (6 bases). This CDR3 is built from 14 residues. The V end was cut by 0 bases, the J end by 7 bases, with 13 bases between. Germline CDR1 is LGHDT and CDR2 is YNNKEL (reference sequence). Written as DNA, the CDR3 is TGTGCCAGCAGCCAAGAAAGGGGGATTAAGGAGCAGTACTTC. Translated, it gives CASSQERGIKEQYF.

This chain uses TRBV4-1 with TRBJ2-7; 9 bases line up with TRBD2. Germline loops: CDR1 MGHRA, CDR2 YSYEKL. The CDR3 is 15 amino acids. With V trimmed by 0 bases and J by 9 bases, 9 bases remained unmatched. The DNA for the CDR3 is TGCGCCAGCAGCCAAGACTCTAGCGGGACCCCCCGGCAGTACTTC. Amino acid sequence: CASSQDSSGTPRQYF.

The V call is TRBV9, the J call TRBJ2-5, with 9 nucleotides matching TRBD1. Germline loops: CDR1 SGDLS, CDR2 YYNGEE. CDR3 length: 14 amino acids. Unmatched junction bases numbered 5, after V lost 3 bases and J lost 5 bases. The CDR3 nucleotides read TGTGCCAGCAGCGCCCGGGACAGGGCGGAGACCCAGTACTTC. Translation: CASSARDRAETQYF.

The J gene is TRBJ2-1, the V gene TRBV19; D call uncertain. CDR1 LNHDA and CDR2 SQIVND come from the germline V gene (reference sequence). Trimming took 8 bases from V and 6 from J, leaving 17 bases between them. The CDR3 has 14 amino acids. As DNA, the CDR3 is TGTGCCAGTGTTGGACGGCTCGGTACCAATGAGCAGTTCTTC. Amino acid sequence: CASVGRLGTNEQFF.

The chain links TRBV5-1 to TRBJ2-3; D remains ambiguous. Germline V gene sequence: CDR1 SGHRS, CDR2 YFSETQ. The CDR3 consists of 17 residues. The V and J ends lost 2 bases and 0 bases respectively, with 16 bases between them. CDR3 region: CASSLGRGRSSTDTQYF. CDR3 nucleotide sequence: TGCGCCAGCAGCTTAGGTCGAGGCAGATCTAGCACAGATACGCAGTATTTT.

This chain joins TRBV21-1 and TRBJ1-3; TRBD1 reflects the table's D call only, with no check against the DNA. TRBV21-1 is a listed pseudogene. The CDR3 contains 16 residues. The CDR3: CASSKHQGPEGNTIYF. The CDR3 DNA reads TGTGCCAGCAGCAAACATCAGGGCCCTGAGGGAAACACCATATATTTT.

The J gene is TRBJ2-4, the V gene TRBV3-1 (or the pseudogene TRBV3-2); TRBD2 matches at 14 bases. V shed 3 bases, J shed 0 bases, and the junction held 10 bases outside the gene matches. The V gene's germline CDR1 is LGHDT and CDR2 YNNKEL (reference sequence). This CDR3 spans 20 amino acids. CDR3 in DNA: TGTGCCAGCAGCCAGGGACTAGCGGGAGCCGGATCTATAGCCAAAAACATTCAGTACTTC. The encoded protein is CASSQGLAGAGSIAKNIQYF.

This chain links TRBV6-5 with TRBJ2-2; tentatively, D is TRBD1 or TRBD2 (5 bases each). The CDR3 covers 14 residues. Germline loops: CDR1 MNHEY, CDR2 SVGAGI. V was pared by 8 bases and J by 2 bases, with 12 bases between. The CDR3 spells CASRRDPNTGELFF. CDR3 DNA: TGTGCCAGCCGCCGGGACCCTAACACCGGGGAGCTGTTTTTT.

The chain recombines TRBV4-1 with TRBJ2-2; 14 bases align to TRBD2. Germline CDR1 MGHRA, CDR2 YSYEKL. V was pared by 5 bases and J by 7 bases, with 3 bases of the junction left unmatched. The CDR3 consists of 15 residues. This CDR3 is CASSSGLAGVGELFF. The DNA for the CDR3 is TGCGCCAGCAGCTCGGGACTAGCGGGAGTCGGGGAGCTGTTTTTT.

This clone was found a few times. The gene calls are TRBV19 and TRBJ1-1; D gene unclear. CDR1 is LNHDA and CDR2 is SQIVND in the germline V gene (reference sequence). This CDR3 is built from 12 residues. V was clipped by 1 base and J by 7 bases, with 7 bases between them. The CDR3 DNA sequence: TGTGCCAGTAGTATAGCGGCAGGTGAAGCTTTCTTT. As protein: CASSIAAGEAFF.

The chain couples TRBV4-2 to TRBJ1-1; no definite D call. Per the germline V gene, CDR1 is LGHNA and CDR2 is YNFKEQ. Trimming stripped 1 base from V and 3 bases from J, with 9 bases between. This CDR3 spans 14 amino acids. CDR3 loop: CASSQGDGYTEAFF. The DNA for the CDR3 is TGTGCCAGCAGCCAAGGCGACGGTTACACTGAAGCTTTCTTT.

The genes are TRBV30 and TRBJ1-2; possibly TRBD1 for D (5 bases). The CDR3 length is 12 residues. Germline values: CDR1 GTSNPN, CDR2 SVGIG (reference sequence). The V end was cut by 2 bases, the J end by 8 bases, with 12 bases between. CDR3 amino acids: CAWSPGPWGYTF. The CDR3 DNA reads as TGTGCCTGGAGTCCGGGACCCTGGGGCTACACCTTC. The whole variable domain, filled in from reference TRBV30 and TRBJ1-2, reads SQTIHQWPATLVQPVGSPLSLECTVEGTSNPNLYWYRQAAGRGLQLLFYSVGIGQISSEVPQNLSASRPQDRQFILSSKKLLLSDSGFYLCAWSPGPWGYTFGSGTRLTVV.